The 20 T cell receptor beta chains listed next were all sequenced from one sample in a study of blood T cell repertoires in COVID-19. TCRdb's table, derived via immunoSEQ multiplex PCR, lists solely in-frame clones and lacks some. This table holds about 12,000 clones, about 88% found once. What was sequenced was peripheral blood. The receptors shown here come from a man between 65 and 85 years old with active COVID-19.

The V gene is TRBV5-6, the J gene TRBJ1-1; TRBD1 aligns across 8 bases. The CDR3 loop spans 14 amino acids. The germline V gene has CDR1 SGHDT and CDR2 YYEEEE. J lost 2 bases, V lost 4 bases, and 4 bases had no gene match. The CDR3 region is CASSRQGINTEAFF. DNA of the CDR3: TGTGCCAGCAGCCGACAGGGGATAAACACTGAAGCTTTCTTT.

The genes are TRBV6-5 and TRBJ1-6, with 10 bases lining up with TRBD1. The germline gives CDR1 MNHEY, CDR2 SVGAGI. CDR3 size: 16 residues. Trimming took 2 bases from V and 8 from J; bases not matched to a gene: 6. The CDR3 reads CASSYTSGTGDSPLHF. The CDR3 nucleotides are TGTGCCAGCAGTTACACATCCGGGACAGGGGATTCACCCCTCCACTTT.

This clone was counted between two and nine times. The V gene is TRBV7-2, the J gene TRBJ2-5; TRBD2 agrees at 12 bases. Germline trimming cut 3 bases from V and 4 bases from J; bases unmatched to any gene: 9. The CDR3 contains 17 residues. Germline CDR1 and CDR2: SGHTA and FQGNSA. The CDR3 loop reads CASSLRTSGEGRETQYF. CDR3 nucleotide sequence: TGTGCCAGCAGCTTGAGGACTAGCGGGGAGGGCCGAGAGACCCAGTACTTC.

The V gene is TRBV12-5, the J gene TRBJ2-5; tentatively, D is TRBD2 (6 bases). Trimming removed 7 bases from V and 9 bases from J, with 18 bases in between. This CDR3 region has 13 residues. Germline-derived CDR1 and CDR2 are LGHNT and FRNRAP. The CDR3 DNA is TGTGCTAGTGCCTTGAGGACTACATCCCCCCAGTACTTC. Protein sequence: CASALRTTSPQYF.

This chain links TRBV4-2 with TRBJ2-5; 8 positions agree with TRBD2. Trimming took 3 bases from V and 5 from J; bases not matched to a gene: 5. Per the germline V gene, CDR1 is LGHNA and CDR2 is YNFKEQ. This CDR3 has 14 amino acids. The CDR3 DNA follows: TGTGCCAGCAGCCAGTTAGCGGGGTGGGAGACCCAGTACTTC. The encoded protein is CASSQLAGWETQYF.

The chain uses TRBV10-3 and TRBJ1-1, with 11 bases matching TRBD1. The junction had 2 bases not matched to a gene; V was cut back by 2 bases and J by 3 bases. The CDR3 runs to 15 residues. The germline CDR1 and CDR2 sequences are ENHRY and SYGVKD. CDR3 residues: CAISEGQGADTEAFF. CDR3 coding DNA: TGTGCCATCAGTGAGGGACAGGGGGCGGACACTGAAGCTTTCTTT.

The CDR3 sequence is CASSLTGGEETQYF. DNA of the CDR3: TGCGCCAGCAGCTTAACAGGGGGCGAAGAGACCCAGTACTTC. The genes are TRBV5-1 and TRBJ2-5; TRBD1 matches 9 bases. The CDR3 runs 14 residues. V dropped 2 bases and J dropped 3; count of bases not matched to a gene: 2. Per the germline V gene, CDR1 is SGHRS and CDR2 is YFSETQ.

This chain uses TRBV6-5 with TRBJ1-5; D is undetermined. The CDR3 covers 14 residues. Germline V gene data show CDR1 as MNHEY and CDR2 as SVGAGI. With 6 bases removed from V and 0 bases from J, the gap between germline ends came to 9 bases. CDR3 DNA sequence: TGTGCCAGCAGCACACAGAATAGCAATCAGCCCCAGCATTTT. This sequence encodes CASSTQNSNQPQHF.

The V and J genes are TRBV4-2 and TRBJ2-7; D might be TRBD2 (5 bases). Trimming took off 4 bases at V and 2 bases at J, with 12 bases between the two ends. The CDR3 runs 14 residues. Germline V gene data show CDR1 as LGHNA and CDR2 as YNFKEQ. CDR3 sequence reads: CASSLFKAAYEQYF. The CDR3 DNA is TGTGCCAGCAGCCTTTTTAAAGCGGCCTACGAGCAGTACTTC.

The chain links TRBV7-6 to TRBJ2-3; 10 positions match TRBD2. This CDR3 region has 17 residues. Germline lookup yields CDR1 SGHVS and CDR2 FNYEAQ. The V segment lost 1 base and the J segment 6 bases; nucleotides outside the gene matches: 10. In DNA, the CDR3 is TGTGCCAGCAGCTTAGGGAGACTAGCGGGCGGAGGTGATACGCAGTATTTT. This sequence encodes CASSLGRLAGGGDTQYF.

The V call is TRBV14, the J call TRBJ1-1, with a weak D call TRBD1 (6 bases). CDR1 and CDR2 (germline): SGHDN, FVKESK. CDR3 length: 17 residues. V lost 4 bases, J lost 5 bases, and 23 bases lay in between. The CDR3 sequence: CASSPSAHRVTRTEAFF. The CDR3 DNA reads as TGTGCCAGCAGCCCTAGTGCCCACAGGGTTACTAGGACTGAAGCTTTCTTT.

The rearrangement links TRBV25-1 to TRBJ2-2; 7 bases fit TRBD1. The CDR3 runs to 18 residues. From germline, CDR1 is MGHDK and CDR2 SYGVNS. V was pared by 1 base and J by 1 base, with 9 bases of the junction left unmatched. The CDR3 DNA reads TGTGCCAGCAGTGAATTGGGAAAGACAGGGAAGAACACCGGGGAGCTGTTTTTT. It specifies CASSELGKTGKNTGELFF.

The genes are TRBV5-1 and TRBJ2-5; 11 bases align to TRBD2. Germline V lookup: CDR1 SGHRS, CDR2 YFSETQ. This CDR3 contains 15 residues. Trimming cost V 4 bases and J 1 base; bases outside gene matches: 3. In DNA form, the CDR3 reads TGCGCCAGCAGCACTAGCGGGAGCATCCAAGAGACCCAGTACTTC. Translated, it gives CASSTSGSIQETQYF.

The chain combines TRBV5-4 with TRBJ2-7, with no clear D. The CDR3 has 15 amino acids. Germline V gene data show CDR1 as SGHNT and CDR2 as YYREEE (reference sequence). With 2 bases removed from V and 4 bases from J, the gap between germline ends came to 16 bases. CDR3 protein: CASSFPTGSTYEQYF. In nucleotides, the CDR3 is TGTGCCAGCAGCTTCCCTACCGGGTCTACTTACGAGCAGTACTTC.

V usage is TRBV5-4 and J usage is TRBJ2-2; 9 nucleotides agree with TRBD1. The CDR3 contains 16 residues. Germline CDR1 reads SGHNT; CDR2 reads YYREEE (reference sequence). V was clipped by 5 bases and J by 7 bases; unmatched bases: 12. The CDR3 DNA follows: TGTGCCAGCAGTTGGGTGGCGACAGGGGGACGCGGGGAGCTGTTTTTT. This encodes CASSWVATGGRGELFF.

The chain links TRBV28 to TRBJ1-2; TRBD1 might be the D (6 bases). The ends were cut back, 7 bases at V and 0 bases at J, with 12 bases in the middle. This CDR3 is 14 amino acids long. Germline V lookup: CDR1 MDHEN, CDR2 SYDVKM. CDR3 region: CASNLGGANYGYTF. The CDR3 DNA reads TGTGCCAGCAACCTAGGGGGGGCTAACTATGGCTACACCTTC.

V gene TRBV2 combines with J gene TRBJ2-1; 13 nucleotides align to TRBD2. In germline, CDR1 is SNHLY, CDR2 FYNNEI. This CDR3 contains 16 residues. Trimming cost V 11 bases and J 9 bases; bases outside gene matches: 16. The CDR3, as DNA: TGTGCCGGAACAGGGTTCACTAGCGGGGGGGGATTTGAGCAGTTCTTC. Protein: CAGTGFTSGGGFEQFF.

The J gene is TRBJ2-3, the V gene TRBV7-3; D unresolved. The CDR3 consists of 12 residues. Germline V gene sequence: CDR1 SGHTA, CDR2 FQGTGA. V lost 2 bases to trimming and J lost 9 bases, with 9 bases between them. CDR3 nucleotides: TGTGCCAGCAGCTTAGACTCCCAAACGCAGTATTTT. Translating gives CASSLDSQTQYF. The variable domain in full, completed from reference TRBV7-3 and TRBJ2-3, reads GAGVSQTPSNKVTEKGKYVELRCDPISGHTALYWYRQSLGQGPEFLIYFQGTGAADDSGLPNDRFFAVRPEGSVSTLKIQRTERGDSAVYLCASSLDSQTQYFGPGTRLTVL.

The chain combines TRBV19 with TRBJ2-2; D possibly corresponds to TRBD2 (5 bases). The CDR3 covers 14 residues. CDR1 LNHDA and CDR2 SQIVND come from the germline V gene (reference sequence). The V end was cut by 3 bases, the J end by 4 bases, with 9 bases between. The chain's CDR3 is CASSIQAGTGELFF. The CDR3 bases are TGTGCCAGTAGTATCCAGGCGGGCACCGGGGAGCTGTTTTTT.

The V and J genes are TRBV9 and TRBJ1-2; 7 bases align to TRBD1. Germline assignment: CDR1 SGDLS and CDR2 YYNGEE. J gave up 5 bases and V 4 bases, and 8 bases lay outside the gene matches. The CDR3 extends over 14 amino acids. The CDR3 reads CASSTQQGWYGYTF. The CDR3 region has the DNA TGTGCCAGCAGCACACAACAGGGGTGGTATGGCTACACCTTC.